A selection of T cell receptor beta chains follows, all from one sample in a study of early stage breast cancer tumors. TCRdb's copy holds only in-frame clones and misses some; the assay was immunoSEQ multiplex PCR. The sample shows 4,500 to 6,500 clones, 70% of them seen only once. Sequencing was done on a sample of breast tumor tissue. These receptors were collected from a person between 55 and 70 years old with breast cancer. Both conserved end residues are part of each CDR3. D genes are given only for firm matches. Rows may omit the clone size; those that give it use once, few, many or a size class.

v_call: TRBV2
clone_size: .
j_call: TRBJ1-5
d_call: .
cdr3_aa: CASSGGQNNQPQHF
cdr3_nt: TGTGCCAGCAGTGGTGGGCAGAACAATCAGCCCCAGCATTTT

v_call: TRBV14
clone_size: .
j_call: TRBJ2-2
d_call: .
cdr3_aa: CASSQDLGGELFF
cdr3_nt: TGTGCCAGCAGCCAAGATCTGGGCGGGGAGCTGTTTTTT

v_call: TRBV2
clone_size: .
j_call: TRBJ2-7
d_call: TRBD2
cdr3_aa: CASATGLATNEQYF
cdr3_nt: TGTGCCAGCGCCACGGGACTAGCGACAAACGAGCAGTACTTC

v_call: TRBV19
clone_size: medium-sized
j_call: TRBJ2-7
d_call: .
cdr3_aa: CASSIDRTGFLSEQYF
cdr3_nt: TGTGCCAGTAGTATAGATCGAACGGGATTTCTTTCCGAGCAGTACTTC

v_call: TRBV27
clone_size: .
j_call: TRBJ2-1
d_call: TRBD2
cdr3_aa: CASSLAAGGGYNEQFF
cdr3_nt: TGTGCCAGCAGTTTAGCAGCGGGAGGAGGTTACAATGAGCAGTTCTTC

v_call: TRBV5-4
clone_size: .
j_call: TRBJ1-3
d_call: .
cdr3_aa: CASSQKGGVSSGNTIYF
cdr3_nt: TGTGCCAGCAGCCAAAAGGGGGGGGTGAGCTCTGGAAACACCATATATTTT

v_call: TRBV6-1
clone_size: .
j_call: TRBJ1-5
d_call: .
cdr3_aa: CASSEGAGNQPQHF
cdr3_nt: TGTGCCAGCAGTGAGGGTGCGGGAAATCAGCCCCAGCATTTT

v_call: TRBV30
clone_size: .
j_call: TRBJ1-1
d_call: .
cdr3_aa: CAWLGGAGNTEAFF
cdr3_nt: TGTGCCTGGCTTGGGGGGGCAGGGAACACTGAAGCTTTCTTT

v_call: TRBV6-1
clone_size: .
j_call: TRBJ1-1
d_call: .
cdr3_aa: CATKRRNPNTEAFF
cdr3_nt: TGTGCCACCAAGAGGAGGAACCCAAACACTGAAGCTTTCTTT

v_call: TRBV2
clone_size: large
j_call: TRBJ1-2
d_call: .
cdr3_aa: CASSESGWANYGYTF
cdr3_nt: TGTGCCAGCAGTGAATCAGGGTGGGCGAACTATGGCTACACCTTC

v_call: TRBV19
clone_size: .
j_call: TRBJ2-1
d_call: .
cdr3_aa: CASRRAGSSYNEQFF
cdr3_nt: TGTGCCAGTAGAAGGGCGGGGAGCTCCTACAATGAGCAGTTCTTC

v_call: TRBV4-3
clone_size: .
j_call: TRBJ2-1
d_call: .
cdr3_aa: CASSQDRAGSYNEQFF
cdr3_nt: TGCGCCAGCAGCCAAGATCGGGCGGGTTCCTACAATGAGCAGTTCTTC

v_call: TRBV11-2
clone_size: .
j_call: TRBJ1-1
d_call: .
cdr3_aa: CASSTGPGRTEAFF
cdr3_nt: TGTGCCAGCAGCACCGGACCGGGCAGGACTGAAGCTTTCTTT

v_call: TRBV15
clone_size: .
j_call: TRBJ1-3
d_call: .
cdr3_aa: CATRLLGGSGNTIYF
cdr3_nt: TGTGCCACCCGCCTTTTGGGAGGGTCTGGAAACACCATATATTTT

v_call: TRBV5-1
clone_size: .
j_call: TRBJ2-1
d_call: .
cdr3_aa: CASSGTQVRSYNEQFF
cdr3_nt: TGCGCCAGTTCCGGGACGCAGGTGAGGTCCTACAATGAGCAGTTCTTC

v_call: TRBV6-4
clone_size: .
j_call: TRBJ2-3
d_call: .
cdr3_aa: CASSDSSGGGDTQYF
cdr3_nt: TGTGCCAGCAGTGACTCGTCGGGGGGCGGAGATACGCAGTATTTT

v_call: TRBV28
clone_size: few
j_call: TRBJ2-7
d_call: TRBD1
cdr3_aa: CASSFGGTGGLEQYF
cdr3_nt: TGTGCCAGCAGCTTCGGCGGGACAGGGGGTCTGGAGCAGTACTTC

v_call: TRBV5-1
clone_size: .
j_call: TRBJ2-5
d_call: .
cdr3_aa: CASRPRQEQETQYF
cdr3_nt: TGCGCCAGCAGGCCGAGACAGGAACAAGAGACCCAGTACTTC

v_call: TRBV27
clone_size: .
j_call: TRBJ2-7
d_call: .
cdr3_aa: CASSWGTSYEQYF
cdr3_nt: TGTGCCAGCAGTTGGGGGACCTCCTACGAGCAGTACTTC

v_call: TRBV2
clone_size: .
j_call: TRBJ1-6
d_call: .
cdr3_aa: CASSDFVWYMSSYNSPLHF
cdr3_nt: TGTGCCAGCAGTGATTTCGTTTGGTATATGAGCTCCTATAATTCACCCCTCCACTTT

v_call: TRBV6-6
clone_size: .
j_call: TRBJ2-1
d_call: .
cdr3_aa: CASRGGQFNNEQFF
cdr3_nt: TGTGCCAGCAGGGGGGGGCAATTTAACAATGAGCAGTTCTTC

v_call: TRBV11-3
clone_size: .
j_call: TRBJ2-3
d_call: .
cdr3_aa: CASSLGRDPADTQYF
cdr3_nt: TGTGCCAGCAGCTTAGGGCGGGACCCAGCAGATACGCAGTATTTT

v_call: TRBV6-5
clone_size: once
j_call: TRBJ2-5
d_call: TRBD2
cdr3_aa: CASRRAGAGETQYF
cdr3_nt: TGTGCCAGCAGAAGAGCGGGGGCCGGTGAGACCCAGTACTTC

v_call: TRBV7-2
clone_size: .
j_call: TRBJ2-2
d_call: TRBD1
cdr3_aa: CASSARTGAGNTGELFF
cdr3_nt: TGTGCCAGCAGCGCCCGGACAGGGGCGGGTAACACCGGGGAGCTGTTTTTT

v_call: TRBV5-1
clone_size: few
j_call: TRBJ1-5
d_call: TRBD1
cdr3_aa: CASSLNRGGQPQHF
cdr3_nt: TGCGCCAGCAGCTTAAACAGGGGAGGTCAGCCCCAGCATTTT

v_call: TRBV4-3
clone_size: .
j_call: TRBJ2-5
d_call: .
cdr3_aa: CASSQEHPQETQYF
cdr3_nt: TGCGCCAGCAGCCAAGAACACCCCCAAGAGACCCAGTACTTC

v_call: TRBV2
clone_size: few
j_call: TRBJ1-1
d_call: .
cdr3_aa: CASKRSGTMNTEAFF
cdr3_nt: TGTGCCAGCAAAAGGTCCGGGACCATGAACACTGAAGCTTTCTTT

v_call: TRBV13
clone_size: .
j_call: TRBJ2-2
d_call: TRBD2
cdr3_aa: CASRASGGTGELFF
cdr3_nt: TGTGCCAGCAGGGCTAGCGGGGGGACCGGGGAGCTGTTTTTT

v_call: TRBV27
clone_size: .
j_call: TRBJ2-3
d_call: .
cdr3_aa: CASSPPGSRRADTQYF
cdr3_nt: TGTGCCAGCAGTCCTCCAGGGAGTAGACGGGCAGATACGCAGTATTTT

v_call: TRBV6-6
clone_size: once
j_call: TRBJ2-3
d_call: TRBD2
cdr3_aa: CASSYTGGATDTQYF
cdr3_nt: TGTGCCAGCAGTTATACGGGGGGGGCCACAGATACGCAGTATTTT

v_call: TRBV6-1
clone_size: few
j_call: TRBJ1-3
d_call: .
cdr3_aa: CASMGASGNTIYF
cdr3_nt: TGTGCCAGCATGGGGGCCTCTGGAAACACCATATATTTT

v_call: TRBV10-1
clone_size: few
j_call: TRBJ2-2
d_call: TRBD1
cdr3_aa: CASSEQGEPTGELFF
cdr3_nt: TGCGCCAGCAGTGAACAGGGGGAACCTACCGGGGAGCTGTTTTTT

v_call: TRBV6-5
clone_size: few
j_call: TRBJ1-6
d_call: .
cdr3_aa: CATRTDFSPLHF
cdr3_nt: TGTGCCACCAGGACAGATTTTTCACCCCTCCACTTT

v_call: TRBV5-1
clone_size: once
j_call: TRBJ2-1
d_call: TRBD1
cdr3_aa: CASSFYGQAGEQFF
cdr3_nt: TGCGCCAGCAGCTTTTATGGACAGGCAGGTGAGCAGTTCTTC

v_call: TRBV5-4
clone_size: few
j_call: TRBJ2-3
d_call: TRBD2
cdr3_aa: CASSLLAGGQDTQYF
cdr3_nt: TGTGCCAGCAGCTTGTTAGCGGGGGGCCAAGATACGCAGTATTTT

v_call: TRBV15
clone_size: .
j_call: TRBJ2-7
d_call: .
cdr3_aa: CATSRDRGYEQYF
cdr3_nt: TGTGCCACCAGCAGAGATCGGGGATACGAGCAGTACTTC

v_call: TRBV7-8
clone_size: .
j_call: TRBJ2-7
d_call: TRBD1
cdr3_aa: CASRGGDRGLQGEYF
cdr3_nt: TGTGCCAGCAGGGGGGGGGACAGGGGCTTACAAGGGGAGTACTTC

v_call: TRBV5-4
clone_size: .
j_call: TRBJ2-3
d_call: TRBD2
cdr3_aa: CASSLGTRAGEQDTQYF
cdr3_nt: TGTGCCAGCAGCTTGGGGACGCGAGCGGGAGAGCAAGATACGCAGTATTTT

v_call: TRBV7-8
clone_size: .
j_call: TRBJ2-7
d_call: TRBD1
cdr3_aa: CASSLSTGQGATAQYF
cdr3_nt: TGTGCCAGCAGCTTGTCCACGGGACAGGGGGCCACAGCGCAGTACTTC

v_call: TRBV5-1
clone_size: .
j_call: TRBJ1-1
d_call: .
cdr3_aa: CASRPGELQEAFF
cdr3_nt: TGCGCCAGCAGACCGGGCGAACTCCAGGAAGCTTTCTTT

v_call: TRBV11-2
clone_size: once
j_call: TRBJ1-6
d_call: .
cdr3_aa: CASSPPGSSSPLHF
cdr3_nt: TGTGCCAGCAGCCCCCCAGGGAGCAGTTCACCCCTCCACTTT

v_call: TRBV7-2
clone_size: .
j_call: TRBJ1-1
d_call: .
cdr3_aa: CASSSSGEAFF
cdr3_nt: TGTGCCAGCAGCTCCTCCGGAGAAGCTTTCTTT

v_call: TRBV11-3
clone_size: .
j_call: TRBJ2-1
d_call: TRBD2
cdr3_aa: CASSLDRGGGGTDEQFF
cdr3_nt: TGTGCCAGCAGCTTAGATCGGGGCGGGGGAGGTACGGATGAGCAGTTCTTC

v_call: TRBV10-3
clone_size: .
j_call: TRBJ1-2
d_call: TRBD1
cdr3_aa: CAISAGTANYGYTF
cdr3_nt: TGTGCCATCAGTGCCGGGACAGCTAACTATGGCTACACCTTC

v_call: TRBV30
clone_size: .
j_call: TRBJ1-1
d_call: .
cdr3_aa: CAWSPVRSLNTEAFF
cdr3_nt: TGTGCCTGGAGTCCCGTTAGGTCTCTGAACACTGAAGCTTTCTTT

v_call: TRBV7-6
clone_size: .
j_call: TRBJ1-6
d_call: .
cdr3_aa: CASSSESSPLHF
cdr3_nt: TGTGCCAGCAGCTCCGAAAGTTCACCCCTCCACTTT

v_call: TRBV2
clone_size: .
j_call: TRBJ1-5
d_call: .
cdr3_aa: CASRTEQLSNQPQHF
cdr3_nt: TGTGCCAGCAGGACGGAACAGCTGAGCAATCAGCCCCAGCATTTT

v_call: TRBV28
clone_size: .
j_call: TRBJ1-2
d_call: .
cdr3_aa: CASSRIGKGYTF
cdr3_nt: TGTGCCAGCAGCCGTATCGGAAAGGGCTACACCTTC

v_call: TRBV30
clone_size: .
j_call: TRBJ2-1
d_call: TRBD1
cdr3_aa: CAWSLGGRAFYNEQFF
cdr3_nt: TGTGCCTGGAGTTTAGGGGGCAGGGCCTTCTACAATGAGCAGTTCTTC

v_call: TRBV7-2
clone_size: .
j_call: TRBJ2-5
d_call: .
cdr3_aa: CASSLDAGGQETQYF
cdr3_nt: TGTGCCAGCAGCTTGGACGCAGGCGGTCAAGAGACCCAGTACTTC

v_call: TRBV11-2
clone_size: .
j_call: TRBJ1-6
d_call: TRBD1
cdr3_aa: CASRMAGGSSYNSPLHF
cdr3_nt: TGTGCCAGCCGAATGGCAGGGGGAAGCTCCTATAATTCACCCCTCCACTTT

v_call: TRBV5-1
clone_size: .
j_call: TRBJ2-1
d_call: TRBD1
cdr3_aa: CASSWTGQNDNEQFF
cdr3_nt: TGCGCCAGCAGCTGGACGGGACAGAATGACAATGAGCAGTTCTTC

v_call: TRBV11-2
clone_size: .
j_call: TRBJ2-1
d_call: TRBD2
cdr3_aa: CASSPTVGAGGQFF
cdr3_nt: TGTGCCAGCAGCCCAACGGTTGGAGCGGGAGGGCAGTTCTTC

v_call: TRBV11-3
clone_size: .
j_call: TRBJ2-7
d_call: .
cdr3_aa: CASSLEAGDSYEQYF
cdr3_nt: TGTGCCAGCAGCTTAGAAGCAGGGGACTCCTACGAGCAGTACTTC

v_call: TRBV6-1
clone_size: .
j_call: TRBJ2-3
d_call: .
cdr3_aa: CASSENWRGADTQYF
cdr3_nt: TGTGCCAGCAGTGAAAATTGGAGGGGAGCAGATACGCAGTATTTT

v_call: TRBV6-4
clone_size: .
j_call: TRBJ2-1
d_call: TRBD2
cdr3_aa: CASSGASGSLYEQFF
cdr3_nt: TGTGCCAGCAGTGGCGCTAGCGGGAGTCTCTATGAGCAGTTCTTC